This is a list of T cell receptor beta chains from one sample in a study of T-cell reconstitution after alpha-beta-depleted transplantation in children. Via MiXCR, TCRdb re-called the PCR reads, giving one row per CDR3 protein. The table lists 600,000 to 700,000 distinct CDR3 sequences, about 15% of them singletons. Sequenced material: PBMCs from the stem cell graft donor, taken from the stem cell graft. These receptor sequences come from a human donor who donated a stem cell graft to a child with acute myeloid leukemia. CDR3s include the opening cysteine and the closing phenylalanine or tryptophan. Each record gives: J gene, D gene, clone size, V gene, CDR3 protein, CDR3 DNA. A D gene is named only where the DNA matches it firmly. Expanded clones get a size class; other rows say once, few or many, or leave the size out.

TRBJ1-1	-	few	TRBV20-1	CSASPRAGTEAFF	TGCAGTGCTTCCCCAAGGGCCGGCACTGAAGCTTTCTTT
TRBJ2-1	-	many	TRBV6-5	CASSYLTPGWGEQFF	TGTGCCAGCAGTTACCTGACTCCAGGATGGGGTGAGCAGTTCTTC
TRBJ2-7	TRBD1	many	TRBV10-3	CAISEKGAGEQYF	TGTGCCATCAGTGAGAAGGGGGCGGGCGAGCAGTACTTC
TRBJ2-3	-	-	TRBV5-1	CASSLGPDDTQYF	TGCGCCAGCAGCTTGGGACCAGACGATACGCAGTATTTT
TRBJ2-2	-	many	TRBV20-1	CSARQRNTGELFF	TGCAGTGCCAGACAGAGGAACACCGGGGAGCTGTTTTTT
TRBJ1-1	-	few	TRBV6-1	CASSEAPVGEGTEAFF	TGTGCCAGCAGTGAAGCCCCGGTGGGGGAAGGCACTGAAGCTTTCTTT
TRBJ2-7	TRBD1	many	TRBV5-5	CASSPETGTGGYEQYF	TGTGCCAGCAGCCCGGAGACCGGGACAGGGGGCTACGAGCAGTACTTC
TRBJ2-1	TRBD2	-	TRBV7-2	CASSGKLAGNNEQFF	TGTGCCAGCAGCGGGAAACTAGCGGGGAACAATGAGCAGTTCTTC
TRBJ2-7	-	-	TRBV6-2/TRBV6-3	CASSYGGGKYEQYF	TGTGCCAGCAGTTATGGCGGGGGCAAATACGAGCAGTACTTC
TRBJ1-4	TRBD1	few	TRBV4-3	CASSRRRGQEKLFF	TGCGCCAGCAGCCGCCGAAGAGGACAGGAGAAACTGTTTTTT
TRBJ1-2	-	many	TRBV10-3	CAISEEANYGYTF	TGTGCCATCAGTGAAGAAGCAAACTATGGCTACACCTTC
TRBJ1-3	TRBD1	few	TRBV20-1	CSASYRGQGNTIYF	TGCAGTGCTAGTTACAGGGGGCAAGGAAACACCATATATTTT
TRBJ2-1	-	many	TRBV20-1	CSALGLSGRDEQFF	TGCAGTGCCTTAGGTTTAAGTGGTCGAGATGAGCAGTTCTTC
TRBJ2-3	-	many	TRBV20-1	CSAAVLRGTDTQYF	TGCAGTGCTGCTGTCCTAAGGGGCACAGATACGCAGTATTTT
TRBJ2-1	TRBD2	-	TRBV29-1	CSVESGGAYEQFF	TGCAGCGTTGAGAGCGGGGGGGCGTATGAGCAGTTCTTC
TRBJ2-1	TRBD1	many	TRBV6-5	CASMGQVYNEQFF	TGTGCCAGCATGGGACAGGTTTACAATGAGCAGTTCTTC
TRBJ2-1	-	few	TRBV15	CATSSRREWQFF	TGTGCCACCAGCTCGCGTAGGGAGTGGCAGTTCTTC